This TCR beta chain originates from a study of cytomegalovirus exposure and HLA in healthy donors. 13 Jbeta primers and 60 Vbeta primers were used for the PCR. The data were produced by immunoSEQ multiplex PCR, yet TCRdb's version contains in-frame clones alone and is incomplete. The sample shows some 98,000 clones, 76% of them seen only once. V shed 2 bases and J shed 5 bases, with 10 bases lying between them. The CDR3 loop spans 13 amino acids. The germline V gene has CDR1 MNHEY and CDR2 SMNVEV (reference sequence). This rearrangement joins TRBV27 to TRBJ2-7, with a tentative D call TRBD2 (5 bases). The origin of this receptor is a man in his forties in good health and CMV-seronegative. Sequenced: PBMCs. The CDR3 is CASSLNFGNEQYF. CDR3 DNA: TGTGCCAGCAGTTTAAATTTCGGGAACGAGCAGTACTTC.